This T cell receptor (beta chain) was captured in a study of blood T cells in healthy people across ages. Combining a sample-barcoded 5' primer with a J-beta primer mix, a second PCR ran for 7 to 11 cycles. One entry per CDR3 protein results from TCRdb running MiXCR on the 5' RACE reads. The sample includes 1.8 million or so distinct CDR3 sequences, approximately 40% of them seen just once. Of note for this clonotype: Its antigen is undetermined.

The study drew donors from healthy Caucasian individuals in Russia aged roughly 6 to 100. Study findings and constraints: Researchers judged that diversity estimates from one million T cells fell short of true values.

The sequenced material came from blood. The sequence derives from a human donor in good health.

The CDR3, as DNA: TGCGCCAGCAGCTGGGAGGGGGGGCGCGTTGAGCAGTTCTTC. Its protein is CASSWEGGRVEQFF. This chain uses TRBV5-1 with TRBJ2-1, with TRBD2 as a possible D gene (7 bases). The germline gives CDR1 SGHRS, CDR2 YFSETQ. The CDR3 sequence is 14 residues long. V was shortened by 3 bases and J by 9 bases, with 16 bases between the two germline ends.